This T cell receptor (beta chain) was documented in a study of blood T cell repertoires in COVID-19. Whole-study context: The study drew acute and convalescent COVID-19 samples from the United States, Italy and Spain. PBMCs, B-cell-depleted T cells, or T cells were the source of the cDNA or gDNA that made up the material.

CDR3 length: 14 amino acids. With 7 bases clipped from V and 10 bases from J, the junction kept 14 bases outside the gene matches. Germline-derived CDR1 and CDR2 are SGHNT and YYREEE (reference sequence). Original processing notes: Amplification from reference gene primers served as the basis for estimated nucleated cell counts. Profiling relied on immunoSEQ multiplex PCR, and the TCRdb table lists in-frame clones only, not all of them. V and J calls and clone size are given by that table; D and trimming were obtained from the DNA. The table shows under 350,000 clones, with around 84% occurring only once.

Sample: peripheral blood. The TCR originated in a man in his 70s with acute or convalescent COVID-19. V gene TRBV5-4 combines with J gene TRBJ1-2; 9 bases fit TRBD1. The CDR3 DNA follows: TGTGCCAGCGGTTTCGGGACAGGGCTTGAGGTCTACACCTTC. Translating it yields CASGFGTGLEVYTF.